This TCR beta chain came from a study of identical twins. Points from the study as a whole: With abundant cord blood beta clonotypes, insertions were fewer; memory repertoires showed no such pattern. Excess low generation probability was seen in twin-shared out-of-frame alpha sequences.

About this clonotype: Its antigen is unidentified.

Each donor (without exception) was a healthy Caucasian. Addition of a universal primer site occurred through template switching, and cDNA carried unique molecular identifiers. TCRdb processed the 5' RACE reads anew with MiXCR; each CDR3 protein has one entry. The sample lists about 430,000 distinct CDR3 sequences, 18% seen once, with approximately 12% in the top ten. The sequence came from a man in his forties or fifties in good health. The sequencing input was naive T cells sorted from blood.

CDR3 sequence (DNA): TGTGCCAGCAGCTTATTCAGGGCACCCCTCCACTTT. This gives the protein CASSLFRAPLHF. The V and J genes are TRBV7-2 and TRBJ1-6, with D perhaps TRBD1 (5 bases). Per the germline V gene, CDR1 is SGHTA and CDR2 is FQGNSA. The CDR3 loop spans 12 amino acids. Trimming cost V 2 bases and J 11 bases, with 7 bases left between them.